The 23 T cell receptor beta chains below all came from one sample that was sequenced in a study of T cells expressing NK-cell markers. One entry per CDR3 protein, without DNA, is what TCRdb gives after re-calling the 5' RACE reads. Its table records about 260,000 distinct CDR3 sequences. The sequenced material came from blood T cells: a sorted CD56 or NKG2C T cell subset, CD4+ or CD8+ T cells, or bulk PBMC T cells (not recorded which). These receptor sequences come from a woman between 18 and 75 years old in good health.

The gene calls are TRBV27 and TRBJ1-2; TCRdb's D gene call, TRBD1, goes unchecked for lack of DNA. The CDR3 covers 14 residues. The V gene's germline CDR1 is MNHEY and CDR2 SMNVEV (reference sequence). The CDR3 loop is CASSFRELGRGYTF.

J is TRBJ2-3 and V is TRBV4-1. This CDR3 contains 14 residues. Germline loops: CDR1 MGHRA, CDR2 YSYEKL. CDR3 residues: CASSQDDTTDTQYF.

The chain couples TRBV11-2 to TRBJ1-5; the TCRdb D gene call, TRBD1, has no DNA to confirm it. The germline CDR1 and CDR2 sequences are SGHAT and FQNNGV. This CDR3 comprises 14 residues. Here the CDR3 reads CASSLESRDQPQHF.

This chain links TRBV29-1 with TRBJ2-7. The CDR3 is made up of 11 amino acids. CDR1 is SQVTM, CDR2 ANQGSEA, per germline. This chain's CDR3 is CSAQESYEQYF.

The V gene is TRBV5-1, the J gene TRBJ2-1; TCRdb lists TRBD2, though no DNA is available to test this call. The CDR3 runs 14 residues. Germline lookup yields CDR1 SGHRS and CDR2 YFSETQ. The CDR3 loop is CASSPGLVVDEQFF.

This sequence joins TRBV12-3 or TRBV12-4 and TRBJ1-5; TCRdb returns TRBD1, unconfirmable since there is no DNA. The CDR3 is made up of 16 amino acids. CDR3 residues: CASRETTGGEGQPQHF.

CDR3: CSASGTATATNEKLFF. J is TRBJ1-4 and V is TRBV20-1; TCRdb calls TRBD1, which cannot be checked without DNA. This CDR3 is 16 amino acids long. Per germline, CDR1 DFQATT and CDR2 SNEGSKA (reference sequence).

The CDR3 protein is CASSWWGSPDTQYF. The gene calls are TRBV3-1 and TRBJ2-3; there is no DNA to check the TCRdb D call of TRBD2. The CDR3 has 14 amino acids. The V gene's germline CDR1 is LGHDT and CDR2 YNNKEL (reference sequence).

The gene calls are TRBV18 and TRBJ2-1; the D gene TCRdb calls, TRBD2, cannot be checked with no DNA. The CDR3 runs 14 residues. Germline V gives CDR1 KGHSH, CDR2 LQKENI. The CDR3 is CASSPGLPYNEQFF.

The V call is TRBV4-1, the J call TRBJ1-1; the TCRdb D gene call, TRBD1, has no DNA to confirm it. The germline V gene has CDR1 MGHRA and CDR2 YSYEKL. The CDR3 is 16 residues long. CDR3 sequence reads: CASSQAFTGGRTEAFF.

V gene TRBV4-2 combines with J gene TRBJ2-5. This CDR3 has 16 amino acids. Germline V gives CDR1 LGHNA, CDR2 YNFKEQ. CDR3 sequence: CASSQELAAERETQYF.

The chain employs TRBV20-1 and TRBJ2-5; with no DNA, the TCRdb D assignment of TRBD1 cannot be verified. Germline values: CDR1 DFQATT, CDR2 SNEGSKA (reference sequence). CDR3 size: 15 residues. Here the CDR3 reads CSASRNTGGEETQYF.

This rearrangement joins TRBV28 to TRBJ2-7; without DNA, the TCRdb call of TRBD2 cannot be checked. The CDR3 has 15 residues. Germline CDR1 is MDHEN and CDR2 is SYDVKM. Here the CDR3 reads CASSLSTSGDYEQYF.

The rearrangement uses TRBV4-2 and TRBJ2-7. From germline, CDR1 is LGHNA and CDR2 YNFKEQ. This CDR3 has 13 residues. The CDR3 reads CASSQPNFYEQYF.

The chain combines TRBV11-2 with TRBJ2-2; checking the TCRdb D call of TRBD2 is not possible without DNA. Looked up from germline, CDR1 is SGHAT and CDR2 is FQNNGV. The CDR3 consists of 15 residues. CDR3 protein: CASSSPGTKAGELFF.

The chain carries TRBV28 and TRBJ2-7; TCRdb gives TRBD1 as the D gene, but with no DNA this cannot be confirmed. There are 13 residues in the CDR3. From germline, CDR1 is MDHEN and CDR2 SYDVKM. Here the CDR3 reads CASSWGREDEQYF.

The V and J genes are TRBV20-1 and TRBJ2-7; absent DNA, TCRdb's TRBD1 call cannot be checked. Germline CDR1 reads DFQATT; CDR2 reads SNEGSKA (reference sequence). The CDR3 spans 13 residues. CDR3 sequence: CSALIGGGYEQYF.

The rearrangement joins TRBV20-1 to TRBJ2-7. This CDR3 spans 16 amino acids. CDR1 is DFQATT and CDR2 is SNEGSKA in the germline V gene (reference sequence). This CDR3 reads CSARDFGSMSSYEQYF.

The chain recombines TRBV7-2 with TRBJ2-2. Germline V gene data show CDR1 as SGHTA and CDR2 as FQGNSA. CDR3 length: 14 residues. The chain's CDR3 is CASSLSGTTGELFF.

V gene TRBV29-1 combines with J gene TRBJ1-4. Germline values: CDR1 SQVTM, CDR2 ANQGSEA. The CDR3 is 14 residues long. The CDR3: CSAVQGWLNEKLFF.

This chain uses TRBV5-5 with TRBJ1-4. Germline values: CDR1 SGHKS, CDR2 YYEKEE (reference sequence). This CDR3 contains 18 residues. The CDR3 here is CASSTGTAASATNEKLFF.

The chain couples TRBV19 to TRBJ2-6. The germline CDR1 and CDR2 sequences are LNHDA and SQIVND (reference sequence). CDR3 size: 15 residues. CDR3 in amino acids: CASSIYGSGANVLTF.

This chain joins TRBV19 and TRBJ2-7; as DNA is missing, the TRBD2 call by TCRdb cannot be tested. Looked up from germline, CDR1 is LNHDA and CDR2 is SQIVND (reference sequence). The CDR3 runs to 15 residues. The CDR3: CASSPLSGNSYEQYF.